The 32 T cell receptor beta chains below come from one sample, sequenced in a study of cytomegalovirus exposure and HLA in healthy donors. The PCR ran on 60 Vbeta and 13 Jbeta primers. Generated by immunoSEQ multiplex PCR, the TCRdb table keeps only in-frame clones and is missing some. The table shows 190,000 or so clones, with around three quarters occurring only once. Sequencing used PBMCs. The receptors were sampled from a boy aged 5-17 years in good health and CMV-seronegative.

The chain couples TRBV18 to TRBJ1-1; no clear D. The CDR3 runs 13 residues. CDR1 and CDR2 (germline): KGHSH, LQKENI. The V and J ends lost 2 bases and 3 bases respectively, with 7 bases between them. The CDR3 nucleotides are TGTGCCAGCTCACCAGGGCCAGACACTGAAGCTTTCTTT. Translating gives CASSPGPDTEAFF.

The chain combines TRBV30 with TRBJ1-4; possible D gene TRBD1, 6 bases. Germline V gene data show CDR1 as GTSNPN and CDR2 as SVGIG (reference sequence). CDR3 length: 14 residues. V was cut by 6 bases and J by 5 bases, with 16 bases left in between. Here the CDR3 reads CACNDRISNEKLFF. In DNA, the CDR3 is TGTGCCTGCAACGACAGGATCTCGAATGAAAAACTGTTTTTT.

This clone appeared once. The CDR3 protein is CASRGLPISYNEQFF. CDR3 DNA: TGTGCCAGCCGGGGACTACCGATCTCCTACAATGAGCAGTTCTTC. The V call is TRBV18, the J call TRBJ2-1; 7 nucleotides line up with TRBD2. Trimming took 8 bases from V and 0 from J; bases not matched to a gene: 7. CDR3 size: 15 residues. Germline CDR1 and CDR2: KGHSH and LQKENI. The full variable domain, completed using reference TRBV18 and TRBJ2-1, is NAGVMQNPRHLVRRRGQEARLRCSPMKGHSHVYWYRQLPEEGLKFMVYLQKENIIDESGMPKERFSAEFPKEGPSILRIQQVVRGDSAAYFCASRGLPISYNEQFFGPGTRLTVL.

This clone was recorded only once. The V call is TRBV5-1, the J call TRBJ2-5, with TRBD1 as a possible D gene (6 bases). The germline V gene encodes CDR1 SGHRS and CDR2 YFSETQ. V shed 4 bases and J shed 1 base, with 11 bases lying between them. The CDR3 has 14 amino acids. DNA for the CDR3: TGCGCCAGCAGCGTACAGGGTTTCCAAGAGACCCAGTACTTC. Protein sequence: CASSVQGFQETQYF. Combining the CDR3 with reference TRBV5-1 and TRBJ2-5 gives the whole variable domain KAGVTQTPRYLIKTRGQQVTLSCSPISGHRSVSWYQQTPGQGLQFLFEYFSETQRNKGNFPGRFSGRQFSNSRSEMNVSTLELGDSALYLCASSVQGFQETQYFGPGTRLLVL.

CDR3 loop: CASSLQGGGLNNEQFF. CDR3 coding DNA: TGTGCCAGTAGTTTGCAGGGAGGGGGTTTGAACAATGAGCAGTTCTTC. The genes are TRBV19 and TRBJ2-1; D possibly corresponds to TRBD2 (7 bases). CDR1 and CDR2 from the germline V gene are LNHDA and SQIVND (reference sequence). V was trimmed by 5 bases and J by 5 bases, leaving 19 bases between them. This CDR3 is built from 16 residues.

Only a few counts were recorded for this clone. The rearrangement uses TRBV6-6 and TRBJ2-5; possible D gene TRBD1, 6 bases. The last part of the DNA fits TRBJ2-7 better; the J call may be wrong. Germline V gene data show CDR1 as MNHNY and CDR2 as SVGAGI (reference sequence). The CDR3 consists of 15 residues. Here the CDR3 reads CASSYLGTHSYEQYF. The DNA for the CDR3 is TGTGCCAGCAGTTACCTGGGGACACACTCCTACGAGCAGTACTTC.

This chain links TRBV5-6 with TRBJ1-5; D possibly corresponds to TRBD1 (5 bases). CDR3 length equals 15 residues. Germline CDR1 is SGHDT and CDR2 is YYEEEE. Trimming shortened V by 4 bases and J by 4 bases, and 15 bases separated the two germline ends. Written as DNA, the CDR3 is TGTGCCAGCAGCGGGGGACTCCGGGGGAATCAGCCCCAGCATTTT. Amino acid sequence: CASSGGLRGNQPQHF.

This rearrangement joins TRBV10-2 to TRBJ2-5; 7 bases agree with TRBD1. Trimming took 10 bases from V and 5 from J; bases not matched to a gene: 16. CDR1 and CDR2 (germline): WSHSY, SAAADI. CDR3 size: 15 residues. The CDR3 region has the DNA TGCGCCACCAAAACCTCTACAGGGGAGTGGGAGACCCAGTACTTC. The encoded protein is CATKTSTGEWETQYF.

This clone was observed once. The rearrangement uses TRBV25-1 and TRBJ1-4, with D possibly matching TRBD1 (5 bases). Trimming took off 3 bases at V and 7 bases at J, with 18 bases between the two ends. The CDR3 extends over 16 amino acids. CDR1 is MGHDK and CDR2 is SYGVNS in the germline V gene. The CDR3 nucleotides read TGTGCCAGCAGTGAGGGGTTAATGGCAGGGTCTGAAAAACTGTTTTTT. Its translation is CASSEGLMAGSEKLFF.

This clone has only a few counts. The rearrangement links TRBV2 to TRBJ2-3, with D hard to call. This CDR3 region has 13 residues. V gave up 2 bases and J gave up 2 bases, with 5 bases separating them. CDR1 is SNHLY and CDR2 is FYNNEI in the germline V gene. The CDR3 DNA reads TGTGCCAGCAGTGAACGCTACACAGATACGCAGTATTTT. It yields the protein CASSERYTDTQYF.

The count of this clone is one. This chain uses TRBV9 with TRBJ1-2, with D perhaps matching TRBD1 (6 bases). V gave up 3 bases and J gave up 4 bases, with 16 bases separating them. Germline V CDR1 and CDR2: SGDLS, YYNGEE. The CDR3 covers 15 residues. The CDR3 DNA reads as TGTGCCAGCAGCGGATACAGGGAGTCCGCCTATGGCTACACCTTC. Translation: CASSGYRESAYGYTF.

This clone was seen a few times. This chain uses TRBV7-9 with TRBJ1-1; perhaps TRBD1 as D (5 bases). Per the germline V gene, CDR1 is SEHNR and CDR2 is FQNEAQ (reference sequence). The CDR3 length is 14 residues. V was pared by 7 bases and J by 1 base, with 13 bases between. CDR3 DNA sequence: TGTGCCAGCACCCCGGCAAGGGGGAACACTGAAGCTTTCTTT. Translated: CASTPARGNTEAFF.

This chain uses TRBV30 with TRBJ2-7; no clear D. This CDR3 is built from 14 residues. The V gene lost 3 bases and the J gene lost 3 bases, with 15 bases spanning the gap. Germline V lookup: CDR1 GTSNPN, CDR2 SVGIG (reference sequence). The CDR3 sequence is CAWSLPDNFYEQYF. CDR3 nucleotide sequence: TGTGCCTGGAGCCTCCCAGACAACTTCTACGAGCAGTACTTC.

The chain recombines TRBV7-6 with TRBJ2-2; 9 bases map to TRBD1. V lost 5 bases and J lost 6; bases outside the gene matches: 10. Germline CDR1 is SGHVS and CDR2 is FNYEAQ. The CDR3 spans 16 residues. The DNA of the CDR3 is TGTGCCAGCAGCACCCGGACAGGGGATGGACCCGGGGAGCTGTTTTTT. Translating it yields CASSTRTGDGPGELFF.

This clone was counted a few times. The J gene is TRBJ2-2, the V gene TRBV5-1, with TRBD2 matching 11 bases. The CDR3 has 17 amino acids. Germline loops: CDR1 SGHRS, CDR2 YFSETQ. V lost 0 bases, J lost 6 bases, and 7 bases stayed unmatched. The DNA for the CDR3 is TGCGCCAGCAGCTTGGGGCTAGCGGGGGGATCTGCCGGGGAGCTGTTTTTT. Protein: CASSLGLAGGSAGELFF.

The J gene is TRBJ1-2, the V gene TRBV30; 8 bases agree with TRBD1. Looked up from germline, CDR1 is GTSNPN and CDR2 is SVGIG (reference sequence). Germline trimming cut 7 bases from V and 3 bases from J; bases unmatched to any gene: 7. The CDR3 totals 13 residues. Here the CDR3 DNA reads TGTGCCTTCGACAGGGGCGCCGACTATGGCTACACCTTC. This gives the protein CAFDRGADYGYTF.

V usage is TRBV30 and J usage is TRBJ1-1, with a possible D match to TRBD1 (5 bases). This CDR3 has 13 residues. The ends were cut back, 4 bases at V and 5 bases at J, with 14 bases in the middle. Germline assignment: CDR1 GTSNPN and CDR2 SVGIG (reference sequence). Written as DNA, the CDR3 is TGTGCCTGGACTGGGGGGGGGAGGACTGAAGCTTTCTTT. As protein: CAWTGGGRTEAFF.

A single count supports this clone. The chain carries TRBV19 and TRBJ2-5; 14 bases agree with TRBD2. After removal of 3 bases from V and 0 bases from J, the junction contained 6 bases not matched to a gene. The CDR3 is 18 amino acids. The germline gives CDR1 LNHDA, CDR2 SQIVND (reference sequence). The CDR3: CASSIPGLAGVYQETQYF. The CDR3 DNA reads TGTGCCAGTAGTATCCCGGGACTAGCGGGAGTATACCAAGAGACCCAGTACTTC.

The sample holds a few counts of this clone. The chain recombines TRBV13 with TRBJ1-1, with 7 nucleotides matching TRBD1. From germline, CDR1 is PRHDT and CDR2 FYEKMQ (reference sequence). The CDR3 consists of 15 residues. J was trimmed by 5 bases and V by 4 bases; bases with no gene match: 10. The CDR3 DNA sequence: TGTGCCAGCAGCTCCCAGGGGGGCAGGGCGACTGAAGCTTTCTTT. This translates into CASSSQGGRATEAFF.

CDR3 protein: CASSSSLADYEQYF. CDR3 DNA sequence: TGTGCCAGCAGCTCCTCGCTAGCCGACTACGAGCAGTACTTC. The chain has TRBV11-3 and TRBJ2-7; TRBD2 might be the D (5 bases). The CDR3 loop spans 14 amino acids. Germline CDR1 is SGHNT and CDR2 is YENEEA. Trimming removed 4 bases from V and 3 bases from J, with 13 bases in between. Supplemented by reference TRBV11-3 and TRBJ2-7, the full variable domain reads EAGVVQSPRYKIIEKKQPVAFWCNPISGHNTLYWYLQNLGQGPELLIRYENEEAVDDSQLPKDRFSAERLKGVDSTLKIQPAELGDSAVYLCASSSSLADYEQYFGPGTRLTVT.

The chain joins TRBV7-3 to TRBJ2-2; TRBD1 is a possible D gene (5 bases). V was pared by 3 bases and J by 8 bases, with 10 bases between. Germline assignment: CDR1 SGHTA and CDR2 FQGTGA. The CDR3 consists of 13 residues. The chain's CDR3 is CASSFTREGELFF. The CDR3 nucleotides read TGTGCCAGCAGCTTTACCAGGGAAGGGGAGCTGTTTTTT.

The chain uses TRBV6-5 and TRBJ2-3; 10 positions agree with TRBD2. The CDR3 has 14 amino acids. Trimming took 3 bases from V and 7 from J; bases not matched to a gene: 4. The germline gives CDR1 MNHEY, CDR2 SVGAGI. As DNA, the CDR3 is TGTGCCAGCAGTTATGGAGCGGGGGGGTATACGCAGTATTTT. Amino acid sequence: CASSYGAGGYTQYF.

As regards this clone: The sample has other DNA sequences that encode this CDR3 too. The DNA for the CDR3 is TGTGCCAGCAGTCCCACAGGCGGCTATGGCTACACCTTC. Encoded protein: CASSPTGGYGYTF. V and J are TRBV6-5 and TRBJ1-2, with D possibly matching TRBD1 (5 bases). V lost 5 bases and J lost 4, with 11 bases in between. This CDR3 is built from 13 residues. CDR1 MNHEY and CDR2 SVGAGI come from the germline V gene.

The table lists this clone with a count of one. This chain uses TRBV7-8 with TRBJ2-1; 8 bases are shared with TRBD2. V dropped 1 base and J dropped 7; count of bases not matched to a gene: 15. The CDR3 covers 18 residues. Germline lookup yields CDR1 SGHVS and CDR2 FQNEAQ. The CDR3 region is CASSLVVSAGVSGNEQFF. For the CDR3, the DNA is TGTGCCAGCAGCTTAGTTGTTTCAGCGGGGGTGTCTGGGAATGAGCAGTTCTTC.

The V and J genes are TRBV30 and TRBJ2-7, with 10 bases aligning to TRBD2. J lost 0 bases, V lost 4 bases, and 6 bases had no gene match. CDR1 is GTSNPN, CDR2 SVGIG, per germline (reference sequence). This CDR3 region has 15 residues. DNA of the CDR3: TGTGCCTGGACCCCTAGCGGGAGACCCTCCTACGAGCAGTACTTC. It translates to CAWTPSGRPSYEQYF. The variable domain in full, completed from reference TRBV30 and TRBJ2-7, reads SQTIHQWPATLVQPVGSPLSLECTVEGTSNPNLYWYRQAAGRGLQLLFYSVGIGQISSEVPQNLSASRPQDRQFILSSKKLLLSDSGFYLCAWTPSGRPSYEQYFGPGTRLTVT.

The chain uses TRBV5-1 and TRBJ2-5, with 8 bases identical to TRBD2. V lost 1 base to trimming and J lost 6 bases; unmatched junction nucleotides: 8. Germline V gene sequence: CDR1 SGHRS, CDR2 YFSETQ. The CDR3 is 15 amino acids. The chain's CDR3 is CASSLTSGGKKTQYF. Written as DNA, the CDR3 is TGCGCCAGCAGCTTGACCAGCGGGGGTAAGAAGACCCAGTACTTC.

This clone was detected only a few times. CDR3 sequence (DNA): TGCGCCAGCAGCCCCGACAGGTTTTCGGCAACTAATGAAAAACTGTTTTTT. It is translated as CASSPDRFSATNEKLFF. The chain has TRBV5-1 and TRBJ1-4, with D possibly TRBD1 on 6 matching bases. The CDR3 contains 17 residues. CDR1 SGHRS and CDR2 YFSETQ come from the germline V gene. Trimming took 4 bases from V and 0 from J, leaving 16 bases between them.

This clone was seen once. The genes are TRBV6-6 and TRBJ1-1; D gene ambiguous. CDR3 size: 12 residues. Trimming pared 2 bases from V and 3 bases from J, leaving 4 bases between. Germline V CDR1 and CDR2: MNHNY, SVGAGI (reference sequence). CDR3 amino acids: CASSYLDTEAFF. The CDR3 DNA reads as TGTGCCAGCAGTTACCTTGACACTGAAGCTTTCTTT.

The chain combines TRBV7-3 with TRBJ2-1; D gene uncertain. V lost 0 bases and J lost 4, with 16 bases in between. Germline V gene sequence: CDR1 SGHTA, CDR2 FQGTGA. The CDR3 runs to 17 residues. CDR3 nucleotide sequence: TGTGCCAGCAGCTTAACTCTTGCGCCTCCCCCTTACAATGAGCAGTTCTTC. Its protein product is CASSLTLAPPPYNEQFF. The full variable domain, its missing parts supplied by reference TRBV7-3 and TRBJ2-1, is GAGVSQTPSNKVTEKGKYVELRCDPISGHTALYWYRQSLGQGPEFLIYFQGTGAADDSGLPNDRFFAVRPEGSVSTLKIQRTERGDSAVYLCASSLTLAPPPYNEQFFGPGTRLTVL.

The chain couples TRBV5-5 to TRBJ1-1; 8 nucleotides agree with TRBD1. Germline V gene lookup returns CDR1 SGHKS and CDR2 YYEKEE (reference sequence). The CDR3 sequence is 15 residues long. Trimming removed 4 bases from V and 5 bases from J; junction bases left unmatched: 10. The CDR3 region is CASSLLQGGGTEAFF. The CDR3 bases are TGTGCCAGCAGCCTGCTACAGGGGGGTGGTACTGAAGCTTTCTTT.

Concerning this clone: The same CDR3 also results from other DNA sequences found in this sample. The V gene is TRBV30, the J gene TRBJ1-1; D unclear. Germline CDR1 GTSNPN, CDR2 SVGIG (reference sequence). V was clipped by 0 bases and J by 0 bases, with 5 bases between them. The CDR3 consists of 13 residues. The CDR3 DNA follows: TGTGCCTGGAGTGTCAGATTGAACACTGAAGCTTTCTTT. It encodes CAWSVRLNTEAFF.

This clone was detected a few times. The chain carries TRBV30 and TRBJ2-7; tentative D call: TRBD2 (5 bases). Per the germline V gene, CDR1 is GTSNPN and CDR2 is SVGIG (reference sequence). This CDR3 is built from 16 residues. The V gene lost 2 bases and the J gene lost 5 bases, with 22 bases spanning the gap. The CDR3 is CAWSPARAEEWNEQYF. The CDR3 bases are TGTGCCTGGAGTCCTGCGCGGGCAGAAGAGTGGAACGAGCAGTACTTC.